The present entry profiles one T cell receptor (beta chain) with its context. This clonotype has ten or more counts. Its antigen is unknown. Base qualities are missing; no much larger clone stands one base away. These data are taken from a study of Graves' ophthalmopathy and Graves' hyperthyroidism (dated by TCRdb to the late 2010s). Regarding the study in general: Peripheral blood was collected at initial diagnosis, prior to any treatment. To tell Graves' ophthalmopathy apart from Graves' hyperthyroidism, and to predict which patients would progress to ophthalmopathy, the study relied on TCR beta repertoire signatures. In total, some 140 blood samples were TCR-sequenced: approximately 42 ophthalmopathy, some 72 hyperthyroidism and some 17 hyperthyroidism-to-ophthalmopathy patients. To explore V-J signatures that distinguish ophthalmopathy from hyperthyroidism, a discovery set of around 100 patients was enrolled, made up of 43 with ophthalmopathy and 57 with stable hyperthyroidism. An independent validation cohort comprised some 18 hyperthyroidism patients and roughly 15 patients who later progressed from hyperthyroidism to ophthalmopathy. T-cell repertoires of thyroid tissue and blood were compared in a handful of hyperthyroidism patients. Following sample collection, hyperthyroidism patients were given methimazole at a starting dose of 30 mg daily, and ophthalmopathy patients were given high-dose intravenous methylprednisolone. For training and testing, the 100 patients in the discovery cohort were randomly divided in a 7:3 ratio.

General study outcomes and caveats: Sample size was not predetermined statistically, and investigators were not blinded to group allocation. In cross-validation, the 13-signature model distinguished ophthalmopathy from stable hyperthyroidism with approximately 90% sensitivity and about 81% specificity, while in the test set the corresponding values were around 79% and 71%. In validation, the model predicted ophthalmopathy progression with more than 70% sensitivity and approximately 75% specificity; approximately 12 predicted patients were CT-confirmed with GO in a median of approximately six months. Most expanded thyroid clonotypes with a frequency above 0.001 also appeared in blood, which suggests that blood repertoires may reflect the immune response in the thyroid.

Hyperthyroidism was defined as stable when no progression to ophthalmopathy occurred within 18 months of follow-up. Patients with hyperthyroidism were aged 18 to 65 years, had been newly diagnosed, and had a disease duration of less than 2 months. Patients with other autoimmune diseases, uncontrolled infections, pregnancy or lactation were excluded. Diagnosis relied on clinical symptoms, serum thyroxine, TRAb, thyroid ultrasound and orbital computed tomography. Ficoll-Paque density gradient centrifugation was used to isolate PBMCs from around 9.1 ml of fresh peripheral blood. Total RNA was extracted with Trizol reagent and quality-checked on an Agilent 2100 Bioanalyzer. TCR beta CDR3 regions were amplified from RNA transcripts for repertoire sequencing. The first round of RT-PCR was done with HTBI primers and the Qiagen OneStep RT-PCR kit, and was followed by a second round of multiplex PCR, then size selection and purification. Libraries were sequenced paired-end with 100 bp reads on an Illumina HiSeq2000. Per the original workflow: Reads were processed with SOAPnuke, discarding reads with adapters, uncalled bases, mean Phred below 15, or no exact constant-primer or identifier match. COPE v1.2.5 was used to merge high-quality paired reads. Each unique nucleotide sequence was defined as a clonotype, and clonotypes were aligned to IMGT TRB V, D and J references with MiTCR v1.1. The analysis was limited to V-J combinations with a frequency above 0.0001, which together covered approximately 99% of repertoires. For each V-J combination, a TCR clonal expansion and chaos score was defined as F50 clonal expansion divided by the chaos observed in the TCRdist matrix. Welch's t-statistics and random forest were used to reduce the features to 10 to 15 V-J combinations, which were then used as input to a naive Bayes classifier. The Morisita-Horn index was used to measure how similar the thyroid and blood repertoires were. Using fastp at Q25 and MiXCR, TCRdb reprocessed the public reads and kept productive beta chains. One record per CDR3 amino acid sequence lists the most common genes and DNA. The V and J calls follow TCRdb's processing rather than the paper's. This sample has hundreds of thousands of distinct CDR3 sequences in its table, and 20% to 25% of those were observed once. Approximately 7% of the sample goes to the ten largest clones.

The CDR3 numbers 17 residues from cysteine through phenylalanine. Only CDR3 DNA remains: 51 bases, in frame from the first base. Between the V and J ends, shortened by 0 bases and 0 bases respectively, the junction contains 9 bases. The receptor chain draws on TRBV12-3 or TRBV12-4 and TRBJ1-6; the best D guess is TRBD1, with 6 bases matching. The sample taken for sequencing was peripheral blood. This receptor was obtained from a woman younger than 35 with stable Graves' hyperthyroidism. Some clones in this sample may be carry-over from other donors' samples. Donor details come from another sample of the same person, matched by shared clones. The CDR3 here reads CASSLAGGGSYNSPLHF. The nucleotides are TGTGCCAGCAGTTTAGCAGGGGGTGGCTCCTATAATTCACCCCTCCACTTT.